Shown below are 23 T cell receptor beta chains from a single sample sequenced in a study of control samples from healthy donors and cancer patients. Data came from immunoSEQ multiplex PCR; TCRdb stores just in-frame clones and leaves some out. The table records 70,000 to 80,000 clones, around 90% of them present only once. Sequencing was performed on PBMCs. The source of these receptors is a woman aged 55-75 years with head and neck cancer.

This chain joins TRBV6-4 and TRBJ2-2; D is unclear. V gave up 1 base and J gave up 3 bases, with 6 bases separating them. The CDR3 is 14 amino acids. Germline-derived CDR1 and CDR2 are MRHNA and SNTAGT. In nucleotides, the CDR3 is TGTGCCAGCAGTGACTTACACGACACCGGGGAGCTGTTTTTT. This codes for CASSDLHDTGELFF.

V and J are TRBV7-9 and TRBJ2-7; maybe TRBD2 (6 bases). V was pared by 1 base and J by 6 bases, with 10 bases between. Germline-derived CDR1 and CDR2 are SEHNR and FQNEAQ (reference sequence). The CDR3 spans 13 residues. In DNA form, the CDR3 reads TGTGCCAGCAGCTTAGAACTGGGGGGCGAGCAGTACTTC. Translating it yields CASSLELGGEQYF.

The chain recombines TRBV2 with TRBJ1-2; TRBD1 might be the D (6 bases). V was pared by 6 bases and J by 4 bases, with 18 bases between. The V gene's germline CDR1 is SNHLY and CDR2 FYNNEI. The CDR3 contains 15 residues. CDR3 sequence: CASRFRQERIYGYTF. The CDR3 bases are TGTGCCAGCAGATTCAGACAGGAGCGTATCTATGGCTACACCTTC.

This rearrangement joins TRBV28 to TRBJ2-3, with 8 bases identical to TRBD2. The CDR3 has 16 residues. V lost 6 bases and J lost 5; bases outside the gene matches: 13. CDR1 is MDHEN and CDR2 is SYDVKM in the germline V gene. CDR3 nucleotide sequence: TGTGCCAGCAGGGCCCTTACGGGAGGGTTTGGAGATACGCAGTATTTT. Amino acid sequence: CASRALTGGFGDTQYF.

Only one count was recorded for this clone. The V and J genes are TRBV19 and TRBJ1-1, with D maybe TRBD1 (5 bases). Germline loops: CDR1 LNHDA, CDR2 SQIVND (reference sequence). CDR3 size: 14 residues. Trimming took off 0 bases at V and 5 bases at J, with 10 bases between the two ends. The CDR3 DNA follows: TGTGCCAGTAGTATAGACAGGGAATGGACTGAAGCTTTCTTT. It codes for CASSIDREWTEAFF.

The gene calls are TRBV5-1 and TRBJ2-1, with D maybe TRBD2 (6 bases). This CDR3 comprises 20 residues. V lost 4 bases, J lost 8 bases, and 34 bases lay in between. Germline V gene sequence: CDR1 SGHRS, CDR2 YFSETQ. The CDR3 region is CASSRGRENIWAGLFDEQFF. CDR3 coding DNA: TGCGCCAGCAGCCGTGGTCGGGAGAATATTTGGGCAGGGTTGTTCGATGAGCAGTTCTTC.

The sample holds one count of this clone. CDR3 loop: CASSNYGAPYYEQYF. The CDR3 DNA sequence: TGTGCCAGCAGCAATTACGGGGCGCCGTATTACGAGCAGTACTTC. The chain links TRBV21-1 to TRBJ2-7. TRBV21-1 is a pseudogene. The CDR3 is made up of 15 amino acids.

The CDR3 protein is CASKTKESLGYTF. For the CDR3, the DNA is TGTGCCAGCAAGACAAAGGAGTCCCTTGGCTACACCTTC. The chain uses TRBV14 and TRBJ1-2; the D is unclear. This CDR3 region has 13 residues. Trimming took 7 bases from V and 7 from J, leaving 16 bases between them. CDR1 and CDR2 (germline): SGHDN, FVKESK.

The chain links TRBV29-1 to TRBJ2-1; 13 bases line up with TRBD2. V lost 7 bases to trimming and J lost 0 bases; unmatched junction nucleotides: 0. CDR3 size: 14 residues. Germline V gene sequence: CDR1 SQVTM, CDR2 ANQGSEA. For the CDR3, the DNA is TGCAGCGGGACTAGCGGGAGCTCCTACAATGAGCAGTTCTTC. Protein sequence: CSGTSGSSYNEQFF.

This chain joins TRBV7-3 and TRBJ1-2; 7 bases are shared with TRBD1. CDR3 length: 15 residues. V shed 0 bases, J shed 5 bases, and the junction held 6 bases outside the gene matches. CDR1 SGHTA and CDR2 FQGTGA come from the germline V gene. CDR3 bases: TGTGCCAGCAGCTTAACGGGGGGGACAGCATATGGCTACACCTTC. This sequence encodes CASSLTGGTAYGYTF. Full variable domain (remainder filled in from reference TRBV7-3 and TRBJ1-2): GAGVSQTPSNKVTEKGKYVELRCDPISGHTALYWYRQSLGQGPEFLIYFQGTGAADDSGLPNDRFFAVRPEGSVSTLKIQRTERGDSAVYLCASSLTGGTAYGYTFGSGTRLTVV.

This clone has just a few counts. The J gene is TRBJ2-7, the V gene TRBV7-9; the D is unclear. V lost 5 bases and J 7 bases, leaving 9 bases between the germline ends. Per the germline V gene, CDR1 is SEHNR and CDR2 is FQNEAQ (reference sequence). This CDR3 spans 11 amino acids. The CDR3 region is CASSLGIEQYF. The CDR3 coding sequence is TGTGCCAGCAGCCTAGGGATTGAGCAGTACTTC.

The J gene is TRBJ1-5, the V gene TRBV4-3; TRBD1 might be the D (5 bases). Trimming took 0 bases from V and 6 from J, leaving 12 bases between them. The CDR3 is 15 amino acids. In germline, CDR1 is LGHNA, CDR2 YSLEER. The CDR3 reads CASSQDFRAGQPQHF. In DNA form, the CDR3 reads TGCGCCAGCAGCCAAGATTTCAGGGCGGGTCAGCCCCAGCATTTT.

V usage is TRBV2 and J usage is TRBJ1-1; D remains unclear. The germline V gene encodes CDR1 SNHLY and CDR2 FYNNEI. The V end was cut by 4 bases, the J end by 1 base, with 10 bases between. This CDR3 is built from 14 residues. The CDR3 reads CASSAQLGNTEAFF. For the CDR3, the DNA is TGTGCCAGCAGTGCCCAACTAGGGAACACTGAAGCTTTCTTT.

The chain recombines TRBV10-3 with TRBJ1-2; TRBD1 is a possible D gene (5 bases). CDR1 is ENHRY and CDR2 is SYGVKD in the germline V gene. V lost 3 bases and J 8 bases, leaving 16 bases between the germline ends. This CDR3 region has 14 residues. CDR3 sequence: CAISETGTLEGYTF. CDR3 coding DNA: TGTGCCATCAGTGAAACCGGGACGTTAGAAGGCTACACCTTC.

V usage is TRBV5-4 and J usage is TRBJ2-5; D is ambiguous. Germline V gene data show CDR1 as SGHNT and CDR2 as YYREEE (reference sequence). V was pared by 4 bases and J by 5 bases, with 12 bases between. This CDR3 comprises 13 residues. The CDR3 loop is CASSPHQVETQYF. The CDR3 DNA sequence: TGTGCCAGCAGCCCCCATCAAGTGGAGACCCAGTACTTC.

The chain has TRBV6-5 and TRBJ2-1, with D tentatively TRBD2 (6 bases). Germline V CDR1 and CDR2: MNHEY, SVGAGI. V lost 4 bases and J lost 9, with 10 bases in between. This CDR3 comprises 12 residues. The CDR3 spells CASSSGLREQFF. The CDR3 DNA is TGTGCCAGCAGTTCGGGACTCCGTGAGCAGTTCTTC.

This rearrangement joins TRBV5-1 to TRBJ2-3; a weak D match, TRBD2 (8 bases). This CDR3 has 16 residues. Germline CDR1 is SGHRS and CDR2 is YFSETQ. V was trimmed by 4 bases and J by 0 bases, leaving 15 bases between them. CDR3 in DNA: TGCGCCAGCAGCCGGGAGGGGGCGGGTAGCACAGATACGCAGTATTTT. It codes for CASSREGAGSTDTQYF.

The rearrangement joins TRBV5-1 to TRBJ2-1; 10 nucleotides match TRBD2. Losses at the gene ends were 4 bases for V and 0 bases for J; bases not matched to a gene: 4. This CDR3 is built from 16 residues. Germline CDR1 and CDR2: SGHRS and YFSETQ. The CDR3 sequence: CASSPRLAGSYNEQFF. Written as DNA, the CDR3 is TGCGCCAGCAGCCCGAGACTAGCGGGCTCCTACAATGAGCAGTTCTTC.

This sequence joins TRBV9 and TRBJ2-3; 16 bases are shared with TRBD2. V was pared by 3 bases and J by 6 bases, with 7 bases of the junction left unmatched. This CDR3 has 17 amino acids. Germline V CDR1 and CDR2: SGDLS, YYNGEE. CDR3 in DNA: TGTGCCAGCAGCGCGGGACTAGCGGGAGGGCGGAGGGATACGCAGTATTTT. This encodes CASSAGLAGGRRDTQYF. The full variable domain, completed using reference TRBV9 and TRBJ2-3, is DSGVTQTPKHLITATGQRVTLRCSPRSGDLSVYWYQQSLDQGLQFLIQYYNGEERAKGNILERFSAQQFPDLHSELNLSSLELGDSALYFCASSAGLAGGRRDTQYFGPGTRLTVL.

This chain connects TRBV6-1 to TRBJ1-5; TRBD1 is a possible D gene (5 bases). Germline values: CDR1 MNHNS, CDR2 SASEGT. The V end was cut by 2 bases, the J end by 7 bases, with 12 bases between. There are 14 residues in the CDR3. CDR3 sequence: CASSETSDIQPQHF. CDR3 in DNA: TGTGCCAGCAGTGAAACTTCGGACATCCAGCCCCAGCATTTT.

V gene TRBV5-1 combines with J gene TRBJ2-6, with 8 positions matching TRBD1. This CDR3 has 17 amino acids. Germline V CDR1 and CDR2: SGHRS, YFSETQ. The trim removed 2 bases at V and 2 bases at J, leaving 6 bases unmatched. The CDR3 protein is CASSLQGVLPGANVLTF. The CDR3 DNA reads TGCGCCAGCAGCTTACAGGGGGTTTTACCTGGGGCCAACGTCCTGACTTTC.

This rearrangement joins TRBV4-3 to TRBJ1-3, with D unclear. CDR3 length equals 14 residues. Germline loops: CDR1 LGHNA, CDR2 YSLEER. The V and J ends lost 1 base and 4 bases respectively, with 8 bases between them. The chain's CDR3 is CASSQVAAGNTIYF. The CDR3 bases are TGCGCCAGCAGCCAAGTAGCAGCCGGAAACACCATATATTTT.

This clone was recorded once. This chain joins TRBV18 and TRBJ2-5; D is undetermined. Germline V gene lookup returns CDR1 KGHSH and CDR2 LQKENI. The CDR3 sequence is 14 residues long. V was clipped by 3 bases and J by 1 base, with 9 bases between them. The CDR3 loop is CASSPIELQETQYF. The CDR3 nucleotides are TGTGCCAGCTCACCGATAGAACTCCAAGAGACCCAGTACTTC.